These T cell receptor beta chains were read from a single sample in a study of blood T cells in healthy people across ages. In TCRdb, the 5' RACE reads were re-called with MiXCR into one record per CDR3 protein. The table records about 1.4 million distinct CDR3 sequences, around 55% of them present only once. Sequencing was done on a sample of blood. The receptors stem from a man between 18 and 35 years old in good health. Each CDR3 is given with its conserved first and last residue. Fields, in order: CDR3 protein, CDR3 DNA, CDR3 length, V gene, D gene, clone size, J gene. The D gene is left open where the match is weak. Where a row states a size, it is once, few, many or the class of an expanded clone; other rows omit it.

CDR3 protein: CAIRPDQVISEQYF
CDR3 DNA: TGTGCCATCAGGCCCGATCAGGTGATCTCCGAGCAGTACTTC
CDR3 length: 14
V gene: TRBV10-3
D gene: NA
clone size: NA
J gene: TRBJ2-7

CDR3 protein: CASSFVGTGVLVQYF
CDR3 DNA: TGTGCCAGCAGCTTCGTCGGGACAGGGGTATTAGTGCAGTACTTC
CDR3 length: 15
V gene: TRBV7-9
D gene: TRBD1
clone size: NA
J gene: TRBJ2-5

CDR3 protein: CSGESGYGYTF
CDR3 DNA: TGCAGCGGTGAATCCGGCTATGGCTACACCTTC
CDR3 length: 11
V gene: TRBV29-1
D gene: NA
clone size: NA
J gene: TRBJ1-2

CDR3 protein: CASSPIGERSSYEQYF
CDR3 DNA: TGTGCCAGCAGTCCCATCGGAGAAAGGAGCTCCTACGAGCAGTACTTC
CDR3 length: 16
V gene: TRBV6-2/TRBV6-3
D gene: NA
clone size: NA
J gene: TRBJ2-7

CDR3 protein: CASSPTGNLYGYTF
CDR3 DNA: TGTGCCAGCAGCCCCACAGGAAACCTCTATGGCTACACCTTC
CDR3 length: 14
V gene: TRBV7-2
D gene: NA
clone size: NA
J gene: TRBJ1-2

CDR3 protein: CASSPTVQNTEAFF
CDR3 DNA: TGTGCCAGCAGCCCGACGGTTCAGAACACTGAAGCTTTCTTT
CDR3 length: 14
V gene: TRBV5-6
D gene: NA
clone size: NA
J gene: TRBJ1-1

CDR3 protein: CASSLEGSGAVYTQYF
CDR3 DNA: TGTGCCAGCAGCTTAGAAGGGTCGGGAGCGGTTTATACGCAGTATTTT
CDR3 length: 16
V gene: TRBV11-2
D gene: NA
clone size: few
J gene: TRBJ2-3

CDR3 protein: CSARPQIAGRAYEQYF
CDR3 DNA: TGCAGTGCTAGACCTCAAATAGCGGGGAGGGCCTACGAGCAGTACTTC
CDR3 length: 16
V gene: TRBV20-1
D gene: TRBD2
clone size: NA
J gene: TRBJ2-7

CDR3 protein: CSALSGGLGTEAFF
CDR3 DNA: TGCAGTGCTCTCTCAGGGGGGTTAGGCACTGAAGCTTTCTTT
CDR3 length: 14
V gene: TRBV20-1
D gene: TRBD1
clone size: NA
J gene: TRBJ1-1

CDR3 protein: CASSKTGWMVAYGYTF
CDR3 DNA: TGTGCCAGCAGTAAGACAGGGTGGATGGTCGCCTATGGCTACACCTTC
CDR3 length: 16
V gene: TRBV12-3/TRBV12-4
D gene: TRBD1
clone size: NA
J gene: TRBJ1-2

CDR3 protein: CASSQVGLASNNEQFF
CDR3 DNA: TGCGCCAGCAGCCAAGTGGGACTAGCCTCAAACAATGAGCAGTTCTTC
CDR3 length: 16
V gene: TRBV4-3
D gene: TRBD2
clone size: NA
J gene: TRBJ2-1

CDR3 protein: CAVRETGTYEQYF
CDR3 DNA: TGTGCCGTCAGAGAGACAGGGACCTACGAGCAGTACTTC
CDR3 length: 13
V gene: TRBV10-3
D gene: TRBD1
clone size: NA
J gene: TRBJ2-7

CDR3 protein: CASSQDLADEQYF
CDR3 DNA: TGTGCCAGCAGCCAAGATTTGGCAGACGAGCAGTACTTC
CDR3 length: 13
V gene: TRBV3-1
D gene: NA
clone size: NA
J gene: TRBJ2-7

CDR3 protein: CAITGTSAYNEQFF
CDR3 DNA: TGTGCCATCACCGGGACTAGCGCCTACAATGAGCAGTTCTTC
CDR3 length: 14
V gene: TRBV2
D gene: TRBD2
clone size: NA
J gene: TRBJ2-1

CDR3 protein: CSAREGHEQFF
CDR3 DNA: TGCAGTGCTAGAGAGGGGCATGAGCAGTTCTTC
CDR3 length: 11
V gene: TRBV20-1
D gene: NA
clone size: NA
J gene: TRBJ2-1

CDR3 protein: CASSLDGLADTNTQYF
CDR3 DNA: TGTGCCAGCAGCTTAGACGGACTAGCAGACACAAATACGCAGTATTTT
CDR3 length: 16
V gene: TRBV11-2
D gene: TRBD2
clone size: NA
J gene: TRBJ2-3

CDR3 protein: CASTTGYEQYF
CDR3 DNA: TGTGCCAGCACCACAGGGTACGAGCAGTACTTC
CDR3 length: 11
V gene: TRBV2
D gene: NA
clone size: few
J gene: TRBJ2-7

CDR3 protein: CSARIGEQFF
CDR3 DNA: TGCAGTGCTAGAATCGGGGAGCAGTTCTTC
CDR3 length: 10
V gene: TRBV20-1
D gene: NA
clone size: NA
J gene: TRBJ2-1

CDR3 protein: CASSLLRVQETQYF
CDR3 DNA: TGTGCCAGCAGTCTCCTCCGGGTTCAAGAGACCCAGTACTTC
CDR3 length: 14
V gene: TRBV28
D gene: NA
clone size: NA
J gene: TRBJ2-5

CDR3 protein: CASSPDHSNQPQHF
CDR3 DNA: TGTGCCAGCAGTCCAGACCATAGCAATCAGCCCCAGCATTTT
CDR3 length: 14
V gene: TRBV12-3/TRBV12-4
D gene: NA
clone size: NA
J gene: TRBJ1-5

CDR3 protein: CASSPSTGIQETQYF
CDR3 DNA: TGTGCCAGCAGCCCCTCGACAGGGATCCAAGAGACCCAGTATTTC
CDR3 length: 15
V gene: TRBV12-3/TRBV12-4
D gene: TRBD1
clone size: NA
J gene: TRBJ2-5